This TCR beta chain was observed in a study of blood T cell repertoires in COVID-19. CDR1 is GTSNPN and CDR2 is SVGIG in the germline V gene (reference sequence). The CDR3 has 16 amino acids. Trimming left V 5 bases short and J 10 bases short, with 27 bases between. Profiled with immunoSEQ multiplex PCR; TCRdb holds only in-frame clones, not every one. The sample has 200,000 to 250,000 clones, about 88% seen once. The sample was peripheral blood. The genes are TRBV30 and TRBJ1-5; D possibly corresponds to TRBD1 (5 bases). The origin of this receptor is a woman in her fifties or sixties with COVID-19, enrolled during active disease. For the CDR3, the DNA is TGTGCCTGGTGGACCCCCCGCGGGGGACTCAAGGAACCCCAGCATTTT. Translation: CAWWTPRGGLKEPQHF.